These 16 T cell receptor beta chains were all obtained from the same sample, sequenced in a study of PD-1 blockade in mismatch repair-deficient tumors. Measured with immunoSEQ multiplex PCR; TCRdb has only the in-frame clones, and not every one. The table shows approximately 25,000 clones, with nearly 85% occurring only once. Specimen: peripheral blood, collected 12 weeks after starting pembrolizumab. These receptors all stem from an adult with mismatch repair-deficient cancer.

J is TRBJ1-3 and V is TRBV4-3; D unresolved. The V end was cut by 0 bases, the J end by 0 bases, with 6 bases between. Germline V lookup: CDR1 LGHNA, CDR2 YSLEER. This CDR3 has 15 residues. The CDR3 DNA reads TGCGCCAGCAGCCAAGAGCCCCACTCTGGAAACACCATATATTTT. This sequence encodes CASSQEPHSGNTIYF.

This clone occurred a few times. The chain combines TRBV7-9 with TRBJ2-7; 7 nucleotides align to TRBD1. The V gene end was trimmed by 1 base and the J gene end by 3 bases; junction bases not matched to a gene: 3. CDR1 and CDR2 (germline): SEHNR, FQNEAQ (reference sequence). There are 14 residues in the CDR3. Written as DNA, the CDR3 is TGTGCCAGCAGCTTAGGGGGACAGAACTACGAGCAGTACTTC. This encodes CASSLGGQNYEQYF. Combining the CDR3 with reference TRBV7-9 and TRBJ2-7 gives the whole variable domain DTGVSQNPRHKITKRGQNVTFRCDPISEHNRLYWYRQTLGQGPEFLTYFQNEAQLEKSRLLSDRFSAERPKGSFSTLEIQRTEQGDSAMYLCASSLGGQNYEQYFGPGTRLTVT.

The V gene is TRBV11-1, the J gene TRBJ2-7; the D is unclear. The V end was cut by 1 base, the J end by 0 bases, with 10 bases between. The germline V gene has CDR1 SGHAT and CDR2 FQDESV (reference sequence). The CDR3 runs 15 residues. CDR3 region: CASSLVRSSSYEQYF. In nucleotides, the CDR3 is TGTGCCAGCAGCTTAGTTCGGTCCAGCTCCTACGAGCAGTACTTC.

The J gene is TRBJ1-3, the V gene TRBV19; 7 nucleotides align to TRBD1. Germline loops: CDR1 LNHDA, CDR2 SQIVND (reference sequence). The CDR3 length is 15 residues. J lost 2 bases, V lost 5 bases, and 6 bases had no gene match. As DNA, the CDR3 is TGTGCCAGTAGTGCCGACAGGGACACTGGAAACACCATATATTTT. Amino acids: CASSADRDTGNTIYF.

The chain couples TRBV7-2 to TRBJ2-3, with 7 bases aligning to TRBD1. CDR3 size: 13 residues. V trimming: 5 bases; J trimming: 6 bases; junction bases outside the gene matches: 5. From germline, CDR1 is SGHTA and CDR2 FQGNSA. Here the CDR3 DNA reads TGTGCCAGCAGCCGGACAGGAAGGGATACGCAGTATTTT. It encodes CASSRTGRDTQYF.

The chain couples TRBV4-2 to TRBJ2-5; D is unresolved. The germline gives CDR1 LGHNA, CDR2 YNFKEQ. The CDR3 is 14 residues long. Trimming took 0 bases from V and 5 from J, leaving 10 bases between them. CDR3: CASSQDRVVETQYF. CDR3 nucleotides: TGTGCCAGCAGCCAAGATCGGGTCGTGGAGACCCAGTACTTC.

CDR3 amino acids: CASKVSGANVLTF. The CDR3 DNA sequence: TGTGCCAGTAAGGTCTCTGGGGCCAACGTCCTGACTTTC. This chain connects TRBV19 to TRBJ2-6, with D hard to call. This CDR3 has 13 residues. Trimming took off 7 bases at V and 0 bases at J, with 4 bases between the two ends. The V gene's germline CDR1 is LNHDA and CDR2 SQIVND (reference sequence). The full variable domain, its missing parts supplied by reference TRBV19 and TRBJ2-6, is DGGITQSPKYLFRKEGQNVTLSCEQNLNHDAMYWYRQDPGQGLRLIYYSQIVNDFQKGDIAEGYSVSREKKESFPLTVTSAQKNPTAFYLCASKVSGANVLTFGAGSRLTVL.

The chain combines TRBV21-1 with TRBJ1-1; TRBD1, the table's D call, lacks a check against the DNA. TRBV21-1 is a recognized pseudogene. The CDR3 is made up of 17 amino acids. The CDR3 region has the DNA TGTGCCAGCAGCAAAGCCGGGACAGGGAAAAATGACACTGAAGCTTTCTTT. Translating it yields CASSKAGTGKNDTEAFF.

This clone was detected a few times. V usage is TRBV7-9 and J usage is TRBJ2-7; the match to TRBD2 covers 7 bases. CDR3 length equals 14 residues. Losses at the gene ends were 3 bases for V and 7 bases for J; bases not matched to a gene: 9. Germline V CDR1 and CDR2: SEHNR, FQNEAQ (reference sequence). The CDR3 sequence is CASSFSRESKEQYF. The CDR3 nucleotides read TGTGCCAGCAGCTTTTCGCGGGAGTCCAAAGAGCAGTACTTC.

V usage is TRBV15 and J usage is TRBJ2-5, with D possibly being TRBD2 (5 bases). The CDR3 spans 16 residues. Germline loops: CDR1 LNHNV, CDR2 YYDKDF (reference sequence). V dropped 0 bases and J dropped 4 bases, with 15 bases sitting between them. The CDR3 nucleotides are TGTGCCACCAGCAGAGATAGAGGGAGATTTAGAGAGACCCAGTACTTC. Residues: CATSRDRGRFRETQYF.

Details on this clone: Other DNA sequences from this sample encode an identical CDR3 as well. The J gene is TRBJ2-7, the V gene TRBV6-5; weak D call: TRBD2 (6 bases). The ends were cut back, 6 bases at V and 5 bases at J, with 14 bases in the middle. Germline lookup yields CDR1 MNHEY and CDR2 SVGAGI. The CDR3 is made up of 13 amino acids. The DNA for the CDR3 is TGTGCCAGCAGCTCTACTAGCCGGGACGAGCAGTACTTC. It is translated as CASSSTSRDEQYF.

The CDR3 nucleotides read TGCAGTGCTAGATTGGGGACTGAAGCTTTCTTT. Translation gives CSARLGTEAFF. This chain connects TRBV20-1 to TRBJ1-1; D is unresolved. From germline, CDR1 is DFQATT and CDR2 SNEGSKA (reference sequence). The CDR3 is 11 residues long. The ends were cut back, 2 bases at V and 5 bases at J, with 6 bases in the middle.

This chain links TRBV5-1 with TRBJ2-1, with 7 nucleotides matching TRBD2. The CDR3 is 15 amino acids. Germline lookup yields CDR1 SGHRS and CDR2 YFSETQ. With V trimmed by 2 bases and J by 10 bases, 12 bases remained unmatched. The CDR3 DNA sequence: TGCGCCAGCAGCTTTGGTGGGAGTGGGGGGGTCGAGCAGTTCTTC. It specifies CASSFGGSGGVEQFF.

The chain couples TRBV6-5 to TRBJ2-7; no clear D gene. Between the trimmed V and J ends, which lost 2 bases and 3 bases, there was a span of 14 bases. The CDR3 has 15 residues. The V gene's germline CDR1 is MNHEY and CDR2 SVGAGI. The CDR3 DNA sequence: TGTGCCAGCAGTTACAGTGGCGCGGACCACTACGAGCAGTACTTC. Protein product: CASSYSGADHYEQYF.

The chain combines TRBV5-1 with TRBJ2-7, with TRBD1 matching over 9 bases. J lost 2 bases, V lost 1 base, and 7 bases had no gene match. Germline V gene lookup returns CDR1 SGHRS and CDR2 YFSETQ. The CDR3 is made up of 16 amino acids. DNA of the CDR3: TGCGCCAGCAGCTTGTATACGGGACAGGGCACCTACGAGCAGTACTTC. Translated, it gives CASSLYTGQGTYEQYF.

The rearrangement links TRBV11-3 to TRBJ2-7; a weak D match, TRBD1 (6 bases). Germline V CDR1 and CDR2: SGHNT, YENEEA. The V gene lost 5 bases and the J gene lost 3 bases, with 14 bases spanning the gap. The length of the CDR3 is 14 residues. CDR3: CASSHRQAYYEQYF. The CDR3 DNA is TGTGCCAGCAGCCACCGACAGGCGTACTACGAGCAGTACTTC.